This is a list of T cell receptor beta chains from one sample in a study of vaccination effects on CD4 cells after COVID-19. Sequencing was performed with immunoSEQ multiplex PCR; in TCRdb, only in-frame clones are kept and a portion is missing. There are about 54,000 clones in the sample; roughly 80% occur only once, and 2.4% lies in the top ten. No antigen has been identified for these receptors. The specimen was CD4+ T cells from PBMCs cultured with HCoV-229E spike peptides, collected before COVID-19 vaccination. These receptors came from a human donor who received a COVID-19 vaccine. CDR3s include the opening cysteine and the closing phenylalanine or tryptophan. The D gene is left open where the match is weak. Only part of the rows carry a size: once, few, many, or a class if the clone is expanded.

cdr3_nt cdr3_aa d_call v_call clone_size j_call
TGTGCCACCGGGGGCGGCGGTTACAATGAGCAGTTCTTC CATGGGGYNEQFF - TRBV24-1 - TRBJ2-1
TGTGCCAGCAGTGAAAATGGGAGATACACTGAAGCTTTCTTT CASSENGRYTEAFF - TRBV2 - TRBJ1-1
TGTGCCAGCAGCTTAGTAACGGGACAGGGGTACTATGGCTACACCTTC CASSLVTGQGYYGYTF TRBD1 TRBV11-2 - TRBJ1-2
TGTGCCACCGGGTGGGGGGGGACTGAAGCTTTCTTT CATGWGGTEAFF - TRBV12-3/TRBV12-4 - TRBJ1-1
TGTGCCAGTACGGGCCGGACAGGGGTGGACACCGGGGAGCTGTTTTTT CASTGRTGVDTGELFF TRBD1 TRBV6-6 - TRBJ2-2
TGCGCCAGCAGACTAGACAGGGGAAGAACCGGGGAGCTGTTTTTT CASRLDRGRTGELFF TRBD1 TRBV10-1 - TRBJ2-2
TGTGCCACCAGTGAGCCTAAGGGGGCAGGGGAGGGCGGGACCCAGTACTTC CATSEPKGAGEGGTQYF - TRBV24-1 - TRBJ2-5
TGTGCCAGCAGCCCGATCCCGACAGGGCTACAGTTCTTC CASSPIPTGLQFF TRBD1 TRBV7-2 once TRBJ2-1
TGCAGCGGCCAAGGGGGCACTAATGAAAAACTGTTTTTT CSGQGGTNEKLFF TRBD1 TRBV29-1 - TRBJ1-4
TGTGCCAGCACCCCCAGCTACAGCTCCTACAATGAGCAGTTCTTC CASTPSYSSYNEQFF - TRBV6-5 - TRBJ2-1
TGTGCCAGCAGCTTAGCAGGCCCGCGGGGAGGGACGGCCCTCCACTTT CASSLAGPRGGTALHF - TRBV11-1 - TRBJ1-6
TGTGCCACCAGCATCTCAGTAGATTCAGATACGCAGTATTTT CATSISVDSDTQYF - TRBV15 - TRBJ2-3
TGTGCCAGCAGCTCGACAGGGCTCACCGGGGAGCTGTTTTTT CASSSTGLTGELFF TRBD1 TRBV7-3 few TRBJ2-2
TGTGCCAGCAGCGTAGAAGGTCGGGCTAACTATGGCTACACCTTC CASSVEGRANYGYTF - TRBV9 - TRBJ1-2
TGTGCCAGCAGTCCACTTGGGGCTGAAGCTTTCTTT CASSPLGAEAFF - TRBV12-3/TRBV12-4 - TRBJ1-1
TGTGCCAGCAGCCAAGAGCCTCAGCTTGGAGCGGGAGGACCCAATGAGCAGTTCTTC CASSQEPQLGAGGPNEQFF TRBD2 TRBV4-2 - TRBJ2-1
TGTGCCAGCAGCTCCCAAGGCGGGGGGGAGACTGAAGCTTTCTTT CASSSQGGGETEAFF - TRBV7-3 - TRBJ1-1
TGCGCCAGCAGCACCCGCCCGGGATCGGACTCCTTGAATACGCAGTATTTT CASSTRPGSDSLNTQYF - TRBV5-1 - TRBJ2-3
TGTGCCAGCTCACCAATGAGACGGAGCACAGATACGCAGTATTTT CASSPMRRSTDTQYF - TRBV18 - TRBJ2-3
TGTGCCACCAGCGCCCCAGGGGGTCTTTTCGAAGAGACCCAGTACTTC CATSAPGGLFEETQYF TRBD1 TRBV24-1 - TRBJ2-5
TGTGCCTGGAGTGTAGCCCCAGGGGCGAATGAAAAACTGTTTTTT CAWSVAPGANEKLFF - TRBV30 - TRBJ1-4
TGTGCCTGGACCACCGGGACAGGCGAATACTACACCTTC CAWTTGTGEYYTF TRBD1 TRBV30 - TRBJ1-2
TGCGCCAGCAGCGAAACAGGGAACACTGAAGCTTTCTTT CASSETGNTEAFF - TRBV5-1 - TRBJ1-1
TGTGCCTGGGAGCGGGGGGCCGGCGAGACCCAGTACTTC CAWERGAGETQYF TRBD2 TRBV30 - TRBJ2-5
TGTGCCAGCAGCTCCCAATTCCGGGGGCACCGGAACATTCAGTACTTC CASSSQFRGHRNIQYF - TRBV11-3 - TRBJ2-4
TGCGCCAGCAGCTTTGGCCCCGCAGGAACAGATACGCAGTATTTT CASSFGPAGTDTQYF - TRBV5-1 - TRBJ2-3
TGTGCCAGCAGCCGGACCGGGACGGCCCCAGGGGGAAACACCATATATTTT CASSRTGTAPGGNTIYF - TRBV3-1/TRBV3-2 - TRBJ1-3
TGTGCCAGCAGCCCCCCCCTCAGGTCTAATGAAAAACTGTTTTTT CASSPPLRSNEKLFF - TRBV3-1/TRBV3-2 - TRBJ1-4
TGTGCCAGCAGCTTCGTTAGGACAAGCACAGATACGCAGTATTTT CASSFVRTSTDTQYF - TRBV5-6 - TRBJ2-3